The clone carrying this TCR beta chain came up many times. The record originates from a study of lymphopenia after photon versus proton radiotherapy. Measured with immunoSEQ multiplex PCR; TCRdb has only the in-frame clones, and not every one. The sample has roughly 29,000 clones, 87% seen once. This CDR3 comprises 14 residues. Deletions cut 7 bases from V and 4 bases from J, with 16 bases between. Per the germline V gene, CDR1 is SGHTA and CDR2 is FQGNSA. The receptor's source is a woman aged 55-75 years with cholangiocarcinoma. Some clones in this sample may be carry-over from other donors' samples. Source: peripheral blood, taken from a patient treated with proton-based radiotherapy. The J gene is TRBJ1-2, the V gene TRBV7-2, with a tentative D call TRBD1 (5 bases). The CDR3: CASTPRQTPYGYTF. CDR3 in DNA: TGTGCCAGCACCCCCAGACAGACTCCCTATGGCTACACCTTC.